This section outlines one TCR beta chain sequence together with its context. The sample holds a few counts of this clone. The target of this receptor is not known. Base qualities are not provided; no much larger clone lies one nucleotide away. The data originate from a study of cytomegalovirus exposure and HLA in healthy donors (TCRdb year 2017). Concerning the study at large: According to an earlier analysis of 550 to 750 of the donors, 150 million to 200 million T cells yielded some 120 million unique TCR beta sequences and about 300 Gb of sequence data. On average, about 200,000 unique TCR beta nucleotide sequences were sequenced per donor among a few hundred genotyped donors of the cohort, with 15% to 20% of those sequences being non-productive. An earlier analysis of around 580 of the donors used high-throughput TCR beta sequencing to judge whether each TCR beta V gene segment behaved as functional or pseudogenic. Around 300 gigabases of sequencing data and approximately 93 million unique TCR sequences were included in an early release covering over 600 HLA-typed donors. Because of strong linkage in the cohort, 5 or 6 DR-DQ haplotypes were treated as single units for association and clustering. In the later analysis, no new phenotypic data were used to find candidate immune exposures; instead, reliance was placed on TCR beta sequences and their occurrence across donors. Class I and class II HLA loci were covered by the typing at four-digit resolution. A later analysis re-examined previously published TCR beta repertoires from about 670 donors and added high-resolution HLA genotyping to investigate patterns of TCR occurrence. The genetic ancestry cluster associated with self-reported Caucasian donors included roughly four fifths of the roughly 410 genotyped donors. Using immunosequencing, the study profiled T cell repertoires from 500 to 800 subjects and related those repertoires to cytomegalovirus serostatus. Alongside the repertoire data, information on donor age, sex, ethnicity and CMV serostatus was compiled. High-throughput TCR immunosequencing, statistical association of individual TCRs with disease status, and machine learning were combined to predict cytomegalovirus infection status. Genome-wide SNP genotypes for about three fifths of the 666 donors were used in a later genetic analysis, which treated that subset as a discovery cohort. The number of donors typed differed by locus, with 629-630 for A, B, C, DRB1 and DQB1, 522 for DQA1, 600 to 610 for DPA1, and over 400 for DPB1. All discovery cohort repertoires had been generated using a single sequencing platform. Along with the approximately 650-subject first cohort, a separate validation cohort of over a hundred different subjects was used. The aim of the study was to test whether cataloging public T cell receptors could identify signatures of past pathogen exposure.

Summary of the overall study and its limitations: According to a later analysis, parvovirus B19, influenza, CMV and Epstein-Barr virus appeared linked to several top co-occurrence clusters. Sequencing depth was assumed to be roughly uniform across donors in the presence/absence analyses, though that assumption may not hold. Because HLA typing was unavailable for some donors at each locus, only the typed subset was used in association tests. It was suggested by the authors that the approach could potentially be generalized to other disease states and immunological phenotypes. A later analysis associated 15,000 to 20,000 TCR beta sequences with specific HLA alleles at a false discovery rate of 0.05. Three of the identified cytomegalovirus-associated TCR beta chains were confirmed in vitro to be specific for cytomegalovirus antigens. In a later genetic analysis, fewer N-insertions in productive TCRs were reported among donors in an Asian-associated ancestry cluster than the 666-donor mean. When HLA alleles, especially DR and DQ, strongly co-occurred, attributing TCR associations to individual alleles was difficult. Because the 87-base-pair reads could not distinguish some IMGT-functional V segments, including TRBV6-2 and TRBV6-3, those segments were excluded. A later analysis found that most CMV-associated TCR beta chains appeared HLA-restricted, with HLA associations seemingly driven largely by CMV exposure. In an earlier analysis of some 640 of the donors, most TCR beta V segments were observed in productive rearrangements about 87% or about 30% of the time, broadly matching IMGT annotations. The earlier analysis of 587 of the donors excluded roughly 17 rarely observed V segments, including chromosome 9 orphons, because counts were too low. In the study, around 150 TCR beta chains were listed as associated with cytomegalovirus. In both the original and validation cohorts, the classifier was reported to diagnose cytomegalovirus status with high specificity and sensitivity. A later genetic analysis associated a missense DCLRE1C variant with V-gene and J-gene trimming of TCR beta chains, and an independent cohort replicated the association. Immune exposure information for the cohort was limited to CMV serostatus. A later analysis found that HLA-associated TCR beta chains were more clonally expanded and had lower generation probabilities than equally common non-associated chains. Linkage disequilibrium might explain the correlated functional status among segregating V segments, but an unknown experimental factor could not be ruled out. According to a later analysis, TCR association rates differed among HLA loci, with DRB1 alleles showing the most associated TCRs and HLA-C alleles showing the fewest. Only TCR beta chains were sequenced in this cohort, and the absence of alpha or paired-chain data limited detectable features. A group of highly shared sequence variants was considered likely to be a technical artifact of the sequencing pipeline. Across donors, most TCR sequences were observed very rarely, whereas some public TCRs were present in many individuals. A further reported finding was that TCR beta sequences accurately predicted the HLA-A and HLA-B alleles for most subjects in the first cohort.

Spanning cysteine to phenylalanine, the CDR3 consists of 11 amino acids. Solely the CDR3 DNA is kept, with 33 bases framed from the first base. CDR1 and CDR2 were assigned from the germline V gene as MDHEN and SYDVKM. The cohort was made up of hundreds of healthy bone marrow donors. At the time of sampling, all cohort members were nominally healthy, though unrecorded immune exposures were likely present. The donor tested CMV seronegative and was one of the 352 seronegative cohort members. A peripheral blood sample was provided by each donor, and peripheral blood mononuclear cells were used for TCR beta sequencing. The Qiagen DNeasy Blood Extraction Kit was used to extract genomic DNA from the blood cell samples. Library prep was done by the immunoSEQ multiplex PCR assay. For the multiplex PCR, a mixture combining 60 forward primers for TCR Vbeta segments and 13 reverse primers for TCR Jbeta segments was used. The CDR3 region of rearranged TCR beta genes was amplified from genomic DNA by a multiplex PCR assay. The amplified TCR beta libraries were sequenced on the Illumina HiSeq System as 87-base-pair reads. In the source study's methods: Across the 700 or so repertoires, a later analysis counted approximately 83 million unique TCR beta chains, some 11 million of which were shared by at least two donors. Raw reads were error-corrected and collapsed into unique sequences by a nearest-neighbor algorithm in which closely related sequences were merged to remove PCR and sequencing errors. CDR3 sequences were aligned to IMGT reference sequences to assign V, D and J gene segments. For a sequence to be retained, a match of at least six nucleotides to both a V gene segment and a J gene segment was required. A rearrangement was called productive if the CDR3 had no stop codons and remained in frame with V and J, and every other rearrangement was called non-productive. CDR3 was defined according to IMGT convention as the region running from the second conserved V-encoded cysteine to the conserved J-encoded phenylalanine. In an earlier analysis of some 550 of the donors, sequences lacking an unambiguous match to a single V gene segment were excluded. In an earlier analysis of several hundred of the donors, a V segment was called functional when productive rearrangements were above 56.7%, and segregating when the standard deviation between donors exceeded 5%. A statistical classification framework was developed to diagnose cytomegalovirus status using the catalog of TCR beta chain sequences. In a later analysis, TCR nucleotide sequences were compared against IMGT/GENE-DB human TR gene sequences so that V and J genes could be assigned. A later analysis assigned CDR3 sequences and most-parsimonious VDJ recombination scenarios with the TCRdist pipeline. A later analysis defined each TCR beta chain by its CDR3 amino acid sequence plus V-gene family, and excluded reads lacking a unique V-gene family. To address suspected cross-contamination and a sequencing artifact, a later analysis removed several hundred highly shared, low-generation-probability nucleotide sequences. For each public chain, a later analysis derived a clonal expansion index from normalized ranks of inferred template counts within each repertoire. Generation probabilities in a later analysis came from a VDJ recombination model fitted to out-of-frame rearrangements, and those results were checked against IGoR. Hypergeometric tests were used in a later analysis to score TCR-TCR, TCR-HLA and TCR-CMV co-occurrence, with a repertoire-size bias correction applied to the TCR pairs. To estimate false discovery rates, a later analysis permuted the HLA or CMV assignments 20 times. In a later analysis, co-occurring TCRs were grouped using DBSCAN, and TCRdist sequence similarity was added for clustering within HLA-allele-positive subsets. Repertoires with fewer than 30,000 or more than 120,000 public chains were left out of co-occurrence clustering, as were a handful of repertoires with anomalous nucleotide sharing. Held by TCRdb, this immuneACCESS table contains in-frame sequences only and omits some clones. Under half of the omission traces to an unresolved V gene where checked; the cause of the rest is unknown. The V and J calls and clone size were taken over from that table, and D and trimming were inferred from the DNA. The sample table contains some 150,000 clones; only one count was recorded for around two thirds of them. The top ten constitute 2% to 3% of the sample.

This receptor was obtained from a woman between 40 and 55 years old in good health and CMV-seronegative. The sequenced sample was PBMCs. The V and J segments used are TRBV28 and TRBJ1-1, with an unclear D gene assignment. The CDR3 here reads CAALWGDEAFF. The sequence in DNA is TGTGCAGCCCTATGGGGAGATGAAGCTTTCTTT.